The 8 T cell receptor beta chains given below trace back to one sample, sequenced in a study of blood T cells in healthy people across ages. The use of a sample-barcoded 5' primer and a J-beta primer mix characterized a second PCR of roughly 6 to 12 cycles. TCRdb re-analysed the 5' RACE reads in MiXCR, keeping a single row per CDR3 protein. The sample has 1.2 million to 1.5 million distinct CDR3 sequences; roughly 40% are singletons. The sample comprised blood. The receptors were sampled from a woman between 18 and 30 years old in good health.

This clonotype appeared a few times. The chain combines TRBV7-2 with TRBJ2-1; maybe TRBD2 (6 bases). Trimming removed 7 bases at V and 0 bases at J, with 13 bases between. Germline assignment: CDR1 SGHTA and CDR2 FQGNSA. The CDR3 extends over 15 amino acids. The DNA of the CDR3 is TGTGCCAGCACCCCGCCCGGGGGCTCCTACAATGAGCAGTTCTTC. This codes for CASTPPGGSYNEQFF.

This chain connects TRBV12-3 or TRBV12-4 to TRBJ2-7, with 8 bases identical to TRBD1. The ends lost 6 bases at V and 6 bases at J; junction bases unmatched: 10. The CDR3 covers 14 residues. CDR3 in amino acids: CASSPGQGGSEQYF. CDR3 DNA: TGTGCCAGCAGCCCCGGACAGGGTGGAAGCGAGCAGTACTTC.

The chain combines TRBV12-3 or TRBV12-4 with TRBJ2-3, with 9 nucleotides matching TRBD2. V lost 3 bases, J lost 0 bases, and 7 bases stayed unmatched. The CDR3 is 17 amino acids. The CDR3, as DNA: TGTGCCAGCAGTTTCGGGAGCGGGGGGAAAAGCACAGATACGCAGTATTTT. Translated: CASSFGSGGKSTDTQYF.

The chain couples TRBV4-1 to TRBJ2-3; tentatively, D is TRBD2 (6 bases). Germline loops: CDR1 MGHRA, CDR2 YSYEKL. Trimming removed 3 bases from V and 1 base from J, with 11 bases in between. The CDR3 loop spans 15 amino acids. For the CDR3, the DNA is TGCGCCAGCAGCCAGACGGGACTGGGCACAGATACGCAGTATTTT. Translating it yields CASSQTGLGTDTQYF.

The chain links TRBV2 to TRBJ2-6, with D tentatively TRBD1 (5 bases). With 8 bases removed from V and 6 bases from J, the gap between germline ends came to 11 bases. The germline gives CDR1 SNHLY, CDR2 FYNNEI. CDR3 size: 13 residues. Written as DNA, the CDR3 is TGTGCCAGCCACTCCAGGGAGGCCAACGTCCTGACTTTC. This translates into CASHSREANVLTF.

This chain uses TRBV20-1 with TRBJ2-2, with TRBD2 as a possible D gene (5 bases). The CDR3 is 13 amino acids. The V gene lost 6 bases and the J gene lost 6 bases, with 14 bases spanning the gap. In germline, CDR1 is DFQATT, CDR2 SNEGSKA (reference sequence). As DNA, the CDR3 is TGCAGTGCAGTACTAGACACCCCCGGGGAGCTGTTTTTT. Amino acid sequence: CSAVLDTPGELFF.

This clonotype was picked up a small number of times. The chain is built from TRBV10-3 and TRBJ2-5; TRBD2 agrees at 14 bases. Looked up from germline, CDR1 is ENHRY and CDR2 is SYGVKD. CDR3 size: 15 residues. The trim removed 2 bases at V and 4 bases at J, leaving 0 bases unmatched. In DNA form, the CDR3 reads TGTGCCATCAGTGAGGGACTAGCGGGAGGAGAGACCCAGTACTTC. Translation gives CAISEGLAGGETQYF.

The chain employs TRBV3-1 and TRBJ1-2, with D maybe TRBD1 (5 bases). The CDR3 consists of 13 residues. V gave up 8 bases and J gave up 0 bases, with 10 bases separating them. The germline gives CDR1 LGHDT, CDR2 YNNKEL (reference sequence). The CDR3 DNA sequence: TGTGCCAGCGGGGACGTAGCTAACTATGGCTACACCTTC. Protein sequence: CASGDVANYGYTF.